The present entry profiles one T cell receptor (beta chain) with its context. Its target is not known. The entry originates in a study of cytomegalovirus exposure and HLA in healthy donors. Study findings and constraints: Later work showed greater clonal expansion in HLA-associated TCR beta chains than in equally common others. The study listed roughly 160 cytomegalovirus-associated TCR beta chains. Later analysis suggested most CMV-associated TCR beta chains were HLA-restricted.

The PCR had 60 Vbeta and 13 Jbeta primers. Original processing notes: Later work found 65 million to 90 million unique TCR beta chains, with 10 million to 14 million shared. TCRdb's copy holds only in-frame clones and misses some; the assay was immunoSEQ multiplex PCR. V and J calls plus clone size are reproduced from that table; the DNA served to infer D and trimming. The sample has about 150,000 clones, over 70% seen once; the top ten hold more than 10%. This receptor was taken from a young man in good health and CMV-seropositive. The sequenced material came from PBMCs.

CDR3 DNA sequence: TGTGCCAGCAGCCACGGTTCGGGAGCAAGGGCAGATACGCAGTATTTT. Translating it yields CASSHGSGARADTQYF. The V call is TRBV13, the J call TRBJ2-3, with a possible D match to TRBD2 (6 bases). Trimming stripped 5 bases from V and 4 bases from J, with 19 bases between. This CDR3 has 16 amino acids. Germline CDR1 PRHDT, CDR2 FYEKMQ (reference sequence).